The 21 T cell receptor beta chains below come from one sample, sequenced in a study of T cell responses to AZD1222 COVID-19 vaccine. Assay: immunoSEQ multiplex PCR; the TCRdb copy retains only in-frame clones and omits some. The table lists over 85,000 clones, over 90% of them singletons. This sample comprised peripheral blood, obtained 28 days after the second AZD1222 dose. Receptor source: an adult who received the AZD1222 COVID-19 vaccine.

This clone came up once. The rearrangement uses TRBV21-1 and TRBJ1-2; TRBD1, the table's D call, was not compared with the DNA. TRBV21-1 corresponds to a pseudogene. The CDR3 sequence is 11 residues long. DNA for the CDR3: TGTGCCAGCAGCAAGGCTGGTGGCTACACCTTC. Protein: CASSKAGGYTF.

This chain links TRBV3-1 (or the pseudogene TRBV3-2) with TRBJ2-7, with TRBD2 identical over 11 bases. The CDR3 is made up of 15 amino acids. Germline V gene lookup returns CDR1 LGHDT and CDR2 YNNKEL (reference sequence). Trimming at V came to 5 bases and at J to 2 bases, leaving 5 bases not matched to a gene. For the CDR3, the DNA is TGTGCCAGCAGCTATCCTAGCGGGGGGACCTACGAGCAGTACTTC. It yields the protein CASSYPSGGTYEQYF.

The gene calls are TRBV14 and TRBJ2-2; maybe TRBD1 (5 bases). Germline CDR1 and CDR2: SGHDN and FVKESK. The CDR3 has 17 amino acids. Trimming pared 0 bases from V and 6 bases from J, leaving 17 bases between. The CDR3 sequence is CASSQDPLIRAPGELFF. The CDR3 nucleotides read TGTGCCAGCAGCCAAGATCCCTTGATCAGGGCACCCGGGGAGCTGTTTTTT.

This chain joins TRBV7-9 and TRBJ2-3, with TRBD2 matching over 9 bases. This CDR3 comprises 17 residues. The V gene's germline CDR1 is SEHNR and CDR2 FQNEAQ (reference sequence). The V and J ends lost 4 bases and 2 bases, in that order; junction bases with no gene match: 10. CDR3 protein: CASSWSLREGHTDTQYF. CDR3 sequence (DNA): TGTGCCAGCAGCTGGTCTTTGCGGGAGGGCCACACAGATACGCAGTATTTT.

The chain links TRBV6-5 to TRBJ1-6; TRBD1 is a possible D gene (5 bases). Germline V gene data show CDR1 as MNHEY and CDR2 as SVGAGI. V was pared by 6 bases and J by 7 bases, with 16 bases between. The CDR3 is made up of 15 amino acids. For the CDR3, the DNA is TGTGCCAGCAGCCCCCAGGGACGGCGGAATTCACCCCTCCACTTT. Translation: CASSPQGRRNSPLHF.

This clone was observed a single time. V is TRBV6-5 and J is TRBJ2-7; 9 nucleotides agree with TRBD1. The V gene's germline CDR1 is MNHEY and CDR2 SVGAGI. This CDR3 region has 15 residues. V gave up 6 bases and J gave up 2 bases; unmatched junction bases: 8. CDR3 nucleotides: TGTGCCAGCAGGCCGGACAGGGGACGTCCCTACGAGCAGTACTTC. It codes for CASRPDRGRPYEQYF.

The J gene is TRBJ1-3, the V gene TRBV7-9; D is possibly TRBD1 (5 bases). Germline CDR1 reads SEHNR; CDR2 reads FQNEAQ (reference sequence). Trimming took 6 bases from V and 0 from J, leaving 18 bases between them. The CDR3 consists of 17 residues. In DNA form, the CDR3 reads TGTGCCAGCAGTTATTACTGGGACGGACTCTCTGGAAACACCATATATTTT. Protein sequence: CASSYYWDGLSGNTIYF.

The J gene is TRBJ1-1, the V gene TRBV7-9, with D tentatively TRBD1 (5 bases). Germline values: CDR1 SEHNR, CDR2 FQNEAQ (reference sequence). The CDR3 is 18 residues long. V lost 3 bases to trimming and J lost 3 bases, with 23 bases between them. CDR3 nucleotide sequence: TGTGCCAGCAGCTTTTTACGCTTGAGGGAGAAAGGGGACACTGAAGCTTTCTTT. It codes for CASSFLRLREKGDTEAFF.

This clone was found once. The rearrangement links TRBV2 to TRBJ1-1; D call uncertain. V was shortened by 4 bases and J by 7 bases, with 7 bases between the two germline ends. CDR1 is SNHLY and CDR2 is FYNNEI in the germline V gene. The CDR3 runs to 11 residues. The CDR3 protein is CASSARVEAFF. For the CDR3, the DNA is TGTGCCAGCAGTGCCCGGGTTGAAGCTTTCTTT.

The rearrangement joins TRBV12-5 to TRBJ2-5, with 9 bases matching TRBD1. The CDR3 consists of 14 residues. Losses at the gene ends were 5 bases for V and 5 bases for J; bases not matched to a gene: 6. CDR1 is LGHNT, CDR2 FRNRAP, per germline. The CDR3 reads CASGGDRVPETQYF. DNA for the CDR3: TGTGCTAGTGGTGGGGACAGGGTTCCGGAGACCCAGTACTTC. Filled out from reference TRBV12-5 and TRBJ2-5, the complete variable domain reads DARVTQTPRHKVTEMGQEVTMRCQPILGHNTVFWYRQTMMQGLELLAYFRNRAPLDDSGMPKDRFSAEMPDATLATLKIQPSEPRDSAVYFCASGGDRVPETQYFGPGTRLLVL.

This chain joins TRBV5-4 and TRBJ1-2, with D hard to call. Germline assignment: CDR1 SGHNT and CDR2 YYREEE (reference sequence). The CDR3 spans 15 residues. V was cut by 3 bases and J by 2 bases, with 14 bases left in between. CDR3 sequence (DNA): TGTGCCAGCAGCTACCCCCTGGCCCTAAACTATGGCTACACCTTC. This gives the protein CASSYPLALNYGYTF.

The J gene is TRBJ2-5, the V gene TRBV2; D uncertain. Germline CDR1 SNHLY, CDR2 FYNNEI. V dropped 7 bases and J dropped 5 bases, with 8 bases sitting between them. The CDR3 has 11 residues. CDR3 coding DNA: TGTGCCAGCACAATTCGTGAGACCCAGTACTTC. It codes for CASTIRETQYF.

The V and J genes are TRBV6-1 and TRBJ2-2; D is ambiguous. CDR3 size: 11 residues. Trimming stripped 3 bases from V and 6 bases from J, with 2 bases between. Germline V gives CDR1 MNHNS, CDR2 SASEGT. Here the CDR3 DNA reads TGTGCCAGCAGTGAGGCCGGGGAGCTGTTTTTT. Its translation is CASSEAGELFF.

The rearrangement uses TRBV7-9 and TRBJ2-6; D is undetermined. Germline V CDR1 and CDR2: SEHNR, FQNEAQ (reference sequence). V was pared by 5 bases and J by 4 bases, with 9 bases between. This CDR3 contains 14 residues. For the CDR3, the DNA is TGTGCCAGCAGCCCGAGTGGGGGGGCCAACGTCCTGACTTTC. It is translated as CASSPSGGANVLTF. Complete variable domain (other parts from reference TRBV7-9 and TRBJ2-6): DTGVSQNPRHKITKRGQNVTFRCDPISEHNRLYWYRQTLGQGPEFLTYFQNEAQLEKSRLLSDRFSAERPKGSFSTLEIQRTEQGDSAMYLCASSPSGGANVLTFGAGSRLTVL.

In DNA, the CDR3 is TGCAGCGTTCCGTCAAACCAAGCGGGCTCCTACAATGAGCAGTTCTTC. It specifies CSVPSNQAGSYNEQFF. J is TRBJ2-1 and V is TRBV29-1; D might be TRBD2 (6 bases). Germline V gives CDR1 SQVTM, CDR2 ANQGSEA. The CDR3 loop spans 16 amino acids. Trimming took off 5 bases at V and 0 bases at J, with 17 bases between the two ends.

The chain combines TRBV15 with TRBJ2-1; the match to TRBD1 covers 9 bases. The CDR3 is 16 residues long. Germline lookup yields CDR1 LNHNV and CDR2 YYDKDF (reference sequence). The V segment lost 6 bases and the J segment 2 bases; nucleotides outside the gene matches: 8. The CDR3 DNA follows: TGTGCCACCAGTCCTACCGGGACAGGGACCTACAATGAGCAGTTCTTC. Amino acids: CATSPTGTGTYNEQFF.

V and J are TRBV3-1 (or the pseudogene TRBV3-2) and TRBJ2-5; 8 positions match TRBD1. The V gene end was trimmed by 1 base and the J gene end by 4 bases; junction bases not matched to a gene: 5. CDR1 is LGHDT, CDR2 YNNKEL, per germline (reference sequence). The CDR3 has 15 amino acids. CDR3 loop: CASSQVPTGAETQYF. In nucleotides, the CDR3 is TGTGCCAGCAGCCAAGTCCCGACAGGGGCAGAGACCCAGTACTTC.

This clone was detected only once. The chain has TRBV5-5 and TRBJ1-1; D unresolved. There are 12 residues in the CDR3. The V gene lost 0 bases and the J gene lost 10 bases, with 10 bases spanning the gap. CDR1 and CDR2 (germline): SGHKS, YYEKEE (reference sequence). CDR3 DNA sequence: TGTGCCAGCAGCTTGGGCCAGGATAGAGCTTTCTTT. Translation: CASSLGQDRAFF.

The chain combines TRBV9 with TRBJ2-1; TRBD1 aligns across 8 bases. With 5 bases clipped from V and 6 bases from J, the junction kept 4 bases outside the gene matches. CDR3 length equals 13 residues. The germline gives CDR1 SGDLS, CDR2 YYNGEE. This CDR3 reads CASSHTGGNEQFF. Here the CDR3 DNA reads TGTGCCAGCAGTCATACAGGGGGCAATGAGCAGTTCTTC.

The genes are TRBV5-1 and TRBJ1-1, with 7 bases aligning to TRBD1. The germline V gene has CDR1 SGHRS and CDR2 YFSETQ. The CDR3 consists of 16 residues. The J segment lost 0 bases and the V segment lost 4 bases, leaving 9 bases of the junction unmatched. For the CDR3, the DNA is TGCGCCAGCAGCCGAGGGAGGGACAGAATGAACACTGAAGCTTTCTTT. Translation gives CASSRGRDRMNTEAFF.

The chain employs TRBV7-9 and TRBJ1-4, with a weak D call TRBD1 (6 bases). The V gene's germline CDR1 is SEHNR and CDR2 FQNEAQ (reference sequence). The CDR3 runs to 12 residues. The germline V and J ends were trimmed by 11 bases and 8 bases, with 15 bases remaining between them. The CDR3 loop reads CASGGKYEKLFF. The DNA for the CDR3 is TGTGCCTCGGGGGGCAAATACGAAAAACTGTTTTTT.